This T cell receptor beta chain is from a study of beta chain features in type 1 diabetes. The investigators reverse transcribed all of the isolated RNA, so they sequenced expressed TCRB transcripts. Sequencing was performed with immunoSEQ multiplex PCR; in TCRdb, only in-frame clones are kept and a portion is missing. The repertoire holds around 260,000 clones, with roughly 21% as singletons. General study results and limits: Among patients, naive, central memory and Treg TCRB repertoires appeared more similar than among healthy donors. Across all four CD4+ subsets, people with type 1 diabetes showed modestly shorter TCRB CDR3s.

This clone was counted a few times. The antigen remains undetermined. All sorted populations exceeded 98% purity. The source of this sequence is a woman in her thirties or forties with type 1 diabetes. Sequences were obtained from naive CD4+ T cells from blood.

DNA of the CDR3: TGTGCCACCAGCACAGGGATTGGGAACACCATATATTTT. As protein: CATSTGIGNTIYF. The genes are TRBV15 and TRBJ1-3; D perhaps matches TRBD1 (5 bases). This CDR3 has 13 amino acids. The germline V gene has CDR1 LNHNV and CDR2 YYDKDF (reference sequence). The germline V and J ends were trimmed by 4 bases and 7 bases, with 11 bases remaining between them.